This T cell receptor beta chain was captured by sequencing in a study of T cell changes during pregnancy in multiple sclerosis. TCRdb keeps only in-frame clones here, not all; method: immunoSEQ multiplex PCR. The table includes roughly 110,000 clones, around 93% detected once. The germline V and J ends were trimmed by 3 bases and 1 base, with 6 bases remaining between them. This CDR3 region has 13 residues. Germline CDR1 and CDR2: LGHNT and FRNRAP. This sequence joins TRBV12-5 and TRBJ1-1; D is unclear. The receptor was isolated from a female donor with multiple sclerosis, enrolled in a pregnancy study. This specimen was peripheral blood, taken after pregnancy. CDR3 sequence reads: CASGFEANTEAFF. CDR3 DNA sequence: TGTGCTAGTGGTTTTGAAGCGAACACTGAAGCTTTCTTT.